This record looks at one TCR beta chain sequence and its context. The antigen is not known. These data originate in a study of OX40 agonist ivuxolimab in advanced cancers. Blood specimens came from baseline, cycle 4 day 1, and cycle 7 day 1. Measured with immunoSEQ multiplex PCR; TCRdb has only the in-frame clones, and not every one. The data hold 50,000 to 65,000 clones, with roughly 86% observed a single time. Germline lookup yields CDR1 MNHNS and CDR2 SASEGT. V gave up 3 bases and J gave up 1 base, with 9 bases separating them. This CDR3 contains 14 residues. Findings of the study overall: Fewer expanded clones were found on average in CD4+ than in CD8+ T cells. People who partly responded at 0.1-3.0 mg/kg had some of the least clonal expansion seen. At doses 0.1 to 3.0 mg/kg, CD4+ and CD8+ clones expanded.

Sequencing was performed on CD4+ or CD8+ T cells sorted from blood, taken in a trial of the OX40 agonist ivuxolimab. The chain couples TRBV6-1 to TRBJ1-1, with D possibly TRBD1 on 5 matching bases. The sequence came from an adult with an advanced solid tumor such as melanoma, head and neck, liver or kidney cancer. As DNA, the CDR3 is TGTGCCAGCAGTGACTCAGGGAGGAACACTGAAGCTTTCTTT. Its translation is CASSDSGRNTEAFF.